Below, 20 T cell receptor beta chains from the same sample are listed, as sequenced in a study of PD-1 blockade in classical Hodgkin lymphoma. Data came from immunoSEQ multiplex PCR; TCRdb stores just in-frame clones and leaves some out. The sample lists more than 50,000 clones; around 89% were seen once. Every patient experienced relapse after autologous stem cell transplantation, and brentuximab vedotin exposure varied. The material sequenced was peripheral blood mononuclear cells (PBMCs), taken at baseline. All receptors derive from a human donor with classical Hodgkin lymphoma.

This chain links TRBV29-1 with TRBJ1-2; weak D call: TRBD1 (5 bases). Trimming took 6 bases from V and 8 from J, leaving 16 bases between them. CDR3 size: 12 residues. The germline V gene has CDR1 SQVTM and CDR2 ANQGSEA. The CDR3 spells CSVIQPGGGYTF. CDR3 in DNA: TGCAGCGTAATACAGCCGGGGGGGGGCTACACCTTC.

This sequence joins TRBV7-2 and TRBJ1-1, with 7 bases identical to TRBD1. Germline V gene lookup returns CDR1 SGHTA and CDR2 FQGNSA. V gave up 5 bases and J gave up 5 bases; unmatched junction bases: 5. The CDR3 contains 13 residues. CDR3 region: CASSESRGTEAFF. Written as DNA, the CDR3 is TGTGCCAGCAGCGAAAGCAGGGGGACTGAAGCTTTCTTT. Drawing the rest from reference TRBV7-2 and TRBJ1-1, the complete variable domain is GAGVSQSPSNKVTEKGKDVELRCDPISGHTALYWYRQSLGQGLEFLIYFQGNSAPDKSGLPSDRFSAERTGGSVSTLTIQRTQQEDSAVYLCASSESRGTEAFFGQGTRLTVV.

This chain links TRBV30 with TRBJ1-6; D gene uncertain. The V end lost 0 bases, the J end lost 2 bases, and 8 bases lay between the germline ends. The CDR3 runs 15 residues. Germline V gene data show CDR1 as GTSNPN and CDR2 as SVGIG (reference sequence). Written as DNA, the CDR3 is TGTGCCTGGAGTGTGAGGGCCCCCTATAATTCACCCCTCCACTTT. Translation: CAWSVRAPYNSPLHF.

This sequence joins TRBV28 and TRBJ2-7; D not resolved. With 5 bases removed from V and 3 bases from J, the gap between germline ends came to 8 bases. Germline lookup yields CDR1 MDHEN and CDR2 SYDVKM. The CDR3 is 12 residues long. CDR3 nucleotides: TGTGCCAGCAGTAGACACGGCTACGAGCAGTACTTC. Encoded protein: CASSRHGYEQYF.

The chain is built from TRBV4-1 and TRBJ2-4; D gene uncertain. Per germline, CDR1 MGHRA and CDR2 YSYEKL. The ends were cut back, 0 bases at V and 0 bases at J, with 6 bases in the middle. The CDR3 covers 15 residues. The CDR3 loop reads CASSQEIIAKNIQYF. CDR3 sequence (DNA): TGCGCCAGCAGCCAAGAGATCATAGCCAAAAACATTCAGTACTTC.

V is TRBV5-4 and J is TRBJ1-2; the match to TRBD1 covers 9 bases. The CDR3 loop spans 16 amino acids. Unmatched junction bases numbered 11, after V lost 3 bases and J lost 5 bases. CDR1 SGHNT and CDR2 YYREEE come from the germline V gene (reference sequence). The CDR3 sequence is CASSSPGTGIPYGYTF. In DNA, the CDR3 is TGTGCCAGCAGCTCCCCCGGGACAGGGATCCCGTATGGCTACACCTTC.

The rearrangement joins TRBV27 to TRBJ1-5; TRBD1 is a possible D gene (6 bases). The CDR3 consists of 17 residues. Germline assignment: CDR1 MNHEY and CDR2 SMNVEV (reference sequence). Trimming removed 5 bases from V and 2 bases from J, with 19 bases in between. CDR3 DNA: TGTGCCAGCAGTGGGGGCCTTACTTTTGGGGGCAATCAGCCCCAGCATTTT. Its protein product is CASSGGLTFGGNQPQHF.

This chain connects TRBV18 to TRBJ1-5; possible D gene TRBD1, 6 bases. CDR1 and CDR2 from the germline V gene are KGHSH and LQKENI. CDR3 length: 13 residues. V was trimmed by 5 bases and J by 2 bases, leaving 7 bases between them. CDR3 sequence reads: CASSEGGNQPQHF. The CDR3 coding sequence is TGTGCCAGCTCAGAGGGGGGCAATCAGCCCCAGCATTTT. Full variable domain (rest looked up from reference TRBV18 and TRBJ1-5): NAGVMQNPRHLVRRRGQEARLRCSPMKGHSHVYWYRQLPEEGLKFMVYLQKENIIDESGMPKERFSAEFPKEGPSILRIQQVVRGDSAAYFCASSEGGNQPQHFGDGTRLSIL.

This clone has a handful of counts. The V and J genes are TRBV6-6 and TRBJ1-6; 9 bases are a match to TRBD1. V shed 5 bases and J 6 bases; nucleotides not matched to a gene: 2. This CDR3 contains 14 residues. CDR1 is MNHNY, CDR2 SVGAGI, per germline (reference sequence). The CDR3 region is CASSTDRGNSPLHF. CDR3 DNA sequence: TGTGCCAGCAGTACGGACAGGGGTAATTCACCCCTCCACTTT.

The chain recombines TRBV4-1 with TRBJ1-2, with TRBD1 matching 8 bases. V was clipped by 4 bases and J by 4 bases; unmatched bases: 8. Germline V gene data show CDR1 as MGHRA and CDR2 as YSYEKL. There are 15 residues in the CDR3. Here the CDR3 reads CASSPFRGPAYGYTF. Here the CDR3 DNA reads TGCGCCAGCAGCCCCTTCAGGGGGCCCGCCTATGGCTACACCTTC.

This chain uses TRBV6-4 with TRBJ1-2; no reliable D call. Trimming took 6 bases from V and 6 from J, leaving 14 bases between them. Germline CDR1 and CDR2: MRHNA and SNTAGT. The CDR3 covers 13 residues. The CDR3 DNA follows: TGTGCCAGCAGGGGCCCCACTGAACATGGCTACACCTTC. It encodes CASRGPTEHGYTF.

The chain links TRBV25-1 to TRBJ1-1; the D gene is possibly TRBD1 (6 bases). Germline V gene data show CDR1 as MGHDK and CDR2 as SYGVNS. This CDR3 is 12 amino acids long. V lost 8 bases to trimming and J lost 4 bases, with 11 bases between them. In DNA form, the CDR3 reads TGTGCCAGCCGGGACATCGGCACTGAAGCTTTCTTT. Translation: CASRDIGTEAFF.

The chain couples TRBV27 to TRBJ1-2; unclear D gene. Germline CDR1 is MNHEY and CDR2 is SMNVEV (reference sequence). Between the trimmed V and J ends, which lost 5 bases and 3 bases, there was a span of 13 bases. There are 14 residues in the CDR3. CDR3: CASSPENRDYGYTF. In DNA form, the CDR3 reads TGTGCCAGCAGTCCAGAGAATAGGGACTATGGCTACACCTTC.

The gene calls are TRBV2 and TRBJ1-1; tentatively, D is TRBD1 (6 bases). V lost 3 bases and J lost 0, with 11 bases in between. The CDR3 runs to 15 residues. Per germline, CDR1 SNHLY and CDR2 FYNNEI. The CDR3: CASSEQGNLNTEAFF. For the CDR3, the DNA is TGTGCCAGCAGTGAGCAGGGGAATCTGAACACTGAAGCTTTCTTT.

The chain is built from TRBV4-1 and TRBJ2-7, with TRBD1 matching over 8 bases. This CDR3 region has 15 residues. Germline CDR1 and CDR2: MGHRA and YSYEKL. V lost 5 bases, J lost 3 bases, and 9 bases stayed unmatched. The CDR3 DNA reads as TGCGCCAGCAGCGACACCGGGACAGGCGGCTACGAGCAGTACTTC. The encoded protein is CASSDTGTGGYEQYF.

The CDR3, as DNA: TGTGCCAGCTCGTTCAGCGGGCGCGAAGAGACCCAGTACTTC. Amino acid sequence: CASSFSGREETQYF. The chain links TRBV18 to TRBJ2-5; TRBD2 might be the D (6 bases). The CDR3 extends over 14 amino acids. Germline-derived CDR1 and CDR2 are KGHSH and LQKENI. Trimming removed 6 bases from V and 3 bases from J, with 14 bases in between.

The chain recombines TRBV6-1 with TRBJ1-5; TRBD1 is a possible D gene (5 bases). Trimming shortened V by 4 bases and J by 2 bases, and 12 bases separated the two germline ends. The CDR3 loop spans 15 amino acids. Germline CDR1 MNHNS, CDR2 SASEGT. CDR3 in amino acids: CASSAGEDRNQPQHF. The CDR3 DNA sequence: TGTGCCAGCAGTGCGGGGGAGGATCGCAATCAGCCCCAGCATTTT.

The V and J genes are TRBV2 and TRBJ1-5; weak D call: TRBD1 (6 bases). Germline CDR1 SNHLY, CDR2 FYNNEI. V was clipped by 5 bases and J by 1 base, with 12 bases between them. The CDR3 extends over 15 amino acids. The CDR3 bases are TGTGCCAGCAGTAAACAGGGTGGGAGCAATCAGCCCCAGCATTTT. Translated: CASSKQGGSNQPQHF.

This chain uses TRBV21-1 with TRBJ2-1; the D segment call TRBD2 is taken from the table without a DNA check. TRBV21-1 represents a pseudogene. This CDR3 is 16 amino acids long. The CDR3 DNA reads TGTGCCAGCAGCAAAGGTCTTCCGAGCTCCTACAATGAGCAGTTCTTC. The encoded protein is CASSKGLPSSYNEQFF.

This chain uses TRBV30 with TRBJ2-5, with 7 bases identical to TRBD2. There are 11 residues in the CDR3. The trim removed 8 bases at V and 2 bases at J, leaving 2 bases unmatched. Germline V CDR1 and CDR2: GTSNPN, SVGIG (reference sequence). CDR3 in DNA: TGTGCCGGGACTACACAAGAGACCCAGTACTTC. It specifies CAGTTQETQYF. Based on the CDR3 plus reference TRBV30 and TRBJ2-5, the full variable domain is SQTIHQWPATLVQPVGSPLSLECTVEGTSNPNLYWYRQAAGRGLQLLFYSVGIGQISSEVPQNLSASRPQDRQFILSSKKLLLSDSGFYLCAGTTQETQYFGPGTRLLVL.